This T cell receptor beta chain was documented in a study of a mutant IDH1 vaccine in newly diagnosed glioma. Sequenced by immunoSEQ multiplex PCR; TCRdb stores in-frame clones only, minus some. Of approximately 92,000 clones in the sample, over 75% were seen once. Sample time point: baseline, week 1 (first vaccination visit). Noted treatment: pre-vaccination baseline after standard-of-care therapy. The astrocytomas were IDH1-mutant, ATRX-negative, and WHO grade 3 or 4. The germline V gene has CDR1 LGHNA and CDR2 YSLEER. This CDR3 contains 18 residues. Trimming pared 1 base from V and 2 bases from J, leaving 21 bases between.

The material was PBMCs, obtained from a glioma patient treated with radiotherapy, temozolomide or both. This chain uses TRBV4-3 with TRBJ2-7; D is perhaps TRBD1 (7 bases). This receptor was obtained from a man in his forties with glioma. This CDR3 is CASSQGGRWRQGTYEQYF. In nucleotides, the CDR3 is TGCGCCAGCAGCCAAGGGGGGAGGTGGAGACAGGGTACCTACGAGCAGTACTTC.